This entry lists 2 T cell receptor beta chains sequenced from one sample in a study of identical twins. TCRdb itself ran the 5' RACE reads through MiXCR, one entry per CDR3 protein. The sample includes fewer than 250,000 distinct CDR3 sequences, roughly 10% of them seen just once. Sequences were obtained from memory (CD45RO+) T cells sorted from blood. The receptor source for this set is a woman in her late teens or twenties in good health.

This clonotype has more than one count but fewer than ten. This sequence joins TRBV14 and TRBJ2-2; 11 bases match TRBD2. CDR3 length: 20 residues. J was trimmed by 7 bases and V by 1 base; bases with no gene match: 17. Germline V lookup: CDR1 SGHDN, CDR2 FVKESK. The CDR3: CASSQGPPHLLAGGLGELFF. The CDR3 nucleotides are TGTGCCAGCAGCCAAGGCCCGCCGCATTTGCTAGCGGGAGGCCTCGGGGAGCTGTTTTTT.

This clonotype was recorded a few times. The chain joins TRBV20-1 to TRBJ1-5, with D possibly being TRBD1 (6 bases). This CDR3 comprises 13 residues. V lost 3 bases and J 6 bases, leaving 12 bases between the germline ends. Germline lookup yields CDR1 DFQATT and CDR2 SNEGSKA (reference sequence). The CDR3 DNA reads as TGCAGTGCTAGTTCAGGGGAGGCTCAGCCCCAGCATTTT. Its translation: CSASSGEAQPQHF.